Sequencing of this TCR beta chain was carried out in a study of cytomegalovirus exposure and HLA in healthy donors (dated by TCRdb to the late 2010s). For context, the study as a whole: An earlier analysis of about 560 of the donors reported approximately 300 Gb of sequence data and 95 million to 140 million unique TCR beta sequences obtained from some 170 million T cells. An early release covering more than 500 HLA-typed donors comprised approximately 300 gigabases of sequencing data and approximately 85 million unique TCR sequences. Among the approximately 400 genotyped donors, about 83% belonged to the genetic ancestry cluster associated with self-reported Caucasian donors. The aim of the study was to test whether cataloging public T cell receptors could identify signatures of past pathogen exposure. Using immunosequencing, the study profiled T cell repertoires from about 620 subjects and related those repertoires to cytomegalovirus serostatus. Along with the 666-subject first cohort, a separate validation cohort of over a hundred different subjects was used. The study combined high-throughput TCR immunosequencing, statistical association of individual TCRs with disease status, and machine learning to predict cytomegalovirus infection status. To study patterns of TCR occurrence, a later analysis re-analyzed previously published TCR beta repertoires from 600 to 750 donors and added high-resolution HLA genotyping. Rather than using new phenotypic data, the later analysis identified candidate immune exposures from TCR beta sequences and from how often those sequences occurred across donors. An earlier analysis of about 600 of the donors used high-throughput TCR beta sequencing to judge whether each TCR beta V gene segment behaved as functional or pseudogenic. Alongside the repertoire data, information on donor age, sex, ethnicity and CMV serostatus was compiled. A later genetic analysis took genome-wide SNP genotypes for about three fifths of the 666 donors and used that subset as a discovery cohort. All discovery cohort repertoires had been generated using a single sequencing platform. Both class I and class II loci were covered by HLA typing, at four-digit resolution. The number of donors typed differed by locus, with roughly 629-640 for A, B, C, DRB1 and DQB1, roughly 520 for DQA1, 600 to 610 for DPA1, and around 460 for DPB1. Four or five DR-DQ haplotypes were handled as single units for association and clustering because linkage in the cohort was strong. Among several hundred genotyped donors of the cohort, an average of approximately 240,000 unique TCR beta nucleotide sequences was sequenced per donor, of which approximately 19% were non-productive.

Study-level results and caveats: Correlated functional status among segregating V segments might reflect linkage disequilibrium, but an unknown experimental factor could not be ruled out. In the study, approximately 160 TCR beta chains were listed as associated with cytomegalovirus. In a later analysis, HLA-associated TCR beta chains were found to be more clonally expanded and to have lower generation probabilities than equally common non-associated chains. The presence/absence analyses assumed that sequencing depth was roughly uniform across donors, and that assumption may not be true. In this cohort, only TCR beta chains were sequenced, and detectable features were limited by the absence of alpha or paired-chain data. Most CMV-associated TCR beta chains appeared to be HLA-restricted in a later analysis, and the HLA associations seemed to be driven largely by CMV exposure. The authors suggested that the approach could potentially be generalized to other disease states and immunological phenotypes. Because some donors lacked HLA typing at each locus, the association tests relied only on the typed subset. Because counts were too low, some 17 rarely observed V segments, including chromosome 9 orphons, were excluded from the earlier analysis of a few hundred of the donors. Some IMGT-functional V segments, including TRBV6-2 and TRBV6-3, could not be distinguished by the 87-base-pair reads and were therefore excluded. The classifier was reported to diagnose cytomegalovirus status with high specificity and sensitivity in both the original and validation cohorts. The sequencing pipeline was judged likely to have produced a cluster of highly shared sequence variants as a technical artifact. The only immune exposure information available for the cohort was CMV serostatus. A later analysis associated about 17,000 TCR beta sequences with specific HLA alleles at a false discovery rate of 0.05. Strong co-occurrence of HLA alleles, especially DR and DQ, made assigning TCR associations to individual alleles difficult. In a later analysis, TCR association rates were found to vary across HLA loci, with the most associated TCRs seen for DRB1 alleles and the fewest for HLA-C alleles. A later genetic analysis reported fewer N-insertions in productive TCRs among donors in an Asian-associated ancestry cluster than the approximately 670-donor mean. Broadly in line with IMGT annotations, most TCR beta V segments showed up in productive rearrangements about 90% or about 30% of the time in an earlier analysis of 587 of the donors. Most TCR sequences were seen in very few donors, while some public TCRs were found in many individuals. Several of the top co-occurrence clusters appeared to be linked to parvovirus B19, influenza, CMV and Epstein-Barr virus, according to a later analysis. A further reported finding was that TCR beta sequences accurately predicted the HLA-A and HLA-B alleles for most subjects in the first cohort. In a later genetic analysis, a missense DCLRE1C variant was associated with V-gene and J-gene trimming of TCR beta chains, and the association was replicated in an independent cohort. Three of the identified cytomegalovirus-associated TCR beta chains were confirmed in vitro to be specific for cytomegalovirus antigens.

V loses 3 bases at its end and J loses 2 bases; junction bases beyond the gene matches: 9. The CDR3 holds 16 amino acids from the cysteine to the phenylalanine. Only the CDR3 portion is preserved as DNA: 48 bases, with reading frame beginning at the first base. For CDR1 and CDR2, the germline V gene lists SGHDN and FVKESK. The library came from the immunoSEQ multiplex PCR assay. For the multiplex PCR, a mixture combining 60 forward primers for TCR Vbeta segments and 13 reverse primers for TCR Jbeta segments was used. Amplification of the CDR3 region of rearranged TCR beta genes was performed with a multiplex PCR assay on genomic DNA. On the Illumina HiSeq System, the amplified TCR beta libraries were sequenced as 87-base-pair reads. The original pipeline was this. A later analysis counted about 80 million unique TCR beta chains across the 666 repertoires, and roughly 10 million of these chains were shared by at least two donors. To remove PCR and sequencing errors, raw reads were error-corrected and collapsed into unique sequences using a nearest-neighbor algorithm that merged closely related sequences. V, D and J gene segments were assigned by aligning CDR3 sequences to IMGT reference sequences. For a sequence to be retained, at least a six-nucleotide match to both a V gene segment and a J gene segment was required. Rearrangements were called productive when the CDR3 lacked stop codons and stayed in frame with V and J; all others were non-productive. Following IMGT convention, CDR3 was defined as the stretch from the second conserved V-encoded cysteine to the conserved J-encoded phenylalanine. Sequences without an unambiguous match to a single V gene segment were excluded from the earlier analysis of a few hundred of the donors. An earlier analysis of fewer than 750 of the donors classified V segments as functional when productive rearrangements were above 56.7% and as segregating when the standard deviation between donors was above 5%. A statistical classification framework was built to diagnose cytomegalovirus status from the catalog of TCR beta chain sequences. In a later analysis, V and J genes were assigned by comparing TCR nucleotide sequences against IMGT/GENE-DB human TR gene sequences. The TCRdist pipeline was used in a later analysis to assign CDR3 sequences and most-parsimonious VDJ recombination scenarios. In a later analysis, every TCR beta chain was defined by the combination of its CDR3 amino acid sequence and its V-gene family, and reads without a unique V-gene family were dropped. To address suspected cross-contamination and a sequencing artifact, a later analysis removed roughly 580 highly shared, low-generation-probability nucleotide sequences. A later analysis calculated a clonal expansion index for each public chain from normalized within-repertoire ranks of inferred template counts. Generation probabilities in a later analysis came from a VDJ recombination model fitted to out-of-frame rearrangements, and those results were checked against IGoR. In a later analysis, hypergeometric tests were used to score TCR-TCR, TCR-HLA and TCR-CMV co-occurrence, with a repertoire-size bias correction applied to TCR pairs. To estimate false discovery rates, a later analysis permuted the HLA or CMV assignments 20 times. In a later analysis, co-occurring TCRs were grouped using DBSCAN, and TCRdist sequence similarity was added for clustering within HLA-allele-positive subsets. For co-occurrence clustering, repertoires with fewer than 30,000 or more than 120,000 public chains were excluded, along with 5 or 6 repertoires with anomalous nucleotide sharing. What TCRdb holds here is the immuneACCESS table cut down to in-frame rearrangements. Part of the clones is not present; checked against another copy, under half of the missing clones reflect an unresolved V gene, and the others are unexplained. D and trimming come from the DNA, and the V and J calls and clone size come from that table. The sample profile shows about 120,000 clones; around 80% of them were found once. The biggest ten clones account for 7.5% to 9% of the sample.

In total, approximately 690 healthy bone marrow donors made up the cohort. Cohort members were all nominally healthy when sampled, although unrecorded immune exposures were likely present. The donor tested CMV seropositive, placing the donor among the 289 seropositive members of the cohort. A peripheral blood sample was collected from each donor, and TCR beta sequencing was performed on peripheral blood mononuclear cells. Genomic DNA extraction from the blood cell samples was performed with the Qiagen DNeasy Blood Extraction Kit. Note on this clone: It has no known antigen specificity. Base qualities were left out, and no much larger clone turns up one base away.

The chain couples TRBV14 to TRBJ2-5; 7 bases in the middle match TRBD2. The material sequenced was PBMCs. This TCR was recovered from a female donor in good health and CMV-seropositive. This receptor has the CDR3 CASSHSTSWGQETQYF. The nucleotide sequence is given as TGTGCCAGCAGCCACTCGACTAGCTGGGGGCAAGAGACCCAGTACTTC. Where the CDR3 stops, the reference TRBV14 and TRBJ2-5 genes take over; the full variable domain is EAGVTQFPSHSVIEKGQTVTLRCDPISGHDNLYWYRRVMGKEIKFLLHFVKESKQDESGMPNNRFLAERTGGTYSTLKVQPAELEDSGVYFCASSHSTSWGQETQYFGPGTRLLVL.